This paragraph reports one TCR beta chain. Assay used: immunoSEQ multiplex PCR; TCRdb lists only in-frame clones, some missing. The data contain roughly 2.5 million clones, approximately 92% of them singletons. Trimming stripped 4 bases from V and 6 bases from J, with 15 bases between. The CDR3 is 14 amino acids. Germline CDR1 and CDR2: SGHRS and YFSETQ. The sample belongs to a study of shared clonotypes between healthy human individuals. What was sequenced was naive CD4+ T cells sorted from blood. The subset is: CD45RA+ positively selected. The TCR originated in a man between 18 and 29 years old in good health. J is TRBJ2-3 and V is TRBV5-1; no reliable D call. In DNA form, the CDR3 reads TGCGCCAGCAGCGACCCCCGGTTTGGCGATACGCAGTATTTT. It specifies CASSDPRFGDTQYF. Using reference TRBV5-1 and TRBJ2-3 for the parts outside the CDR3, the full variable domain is KAGVTQTPRYLIKTRGQQVTLSCSPISGHRSVSWYQQTPGQGLQFLFEYFSETQRNKGNFPGRFSGRQFSNSRSEMNVSTLELGDSALYLCASSDPRFGDTQYFGPGTRLTVL.